The sequence of this T cell receptor beta chain was determined in a study of blood T cell repertoires in COVID-19. Germline CDR1 KGHDR, CDR2 SFDVKD. The CDR3 extends over 15 amino acids. The V gene end was trimmed by 4 bases and the J gene end by 3 bases; junction bases not matched to a gene: 2. Libraries were prepared by immunoSEQ multiplex PCR; TCRdb keeps only in-frame clonotypes and omits some of them. The sample gives roughly 200,000 clones, around four fifths of which show up once; 15% to 20% is in the top ten. The sequence came from an elderly woman with active or convalescent COVID-19. What was sequenced was peripheral blood. V gene TRBV24-1 combines with J gene TRBJ2-3; 11 bases agree with TRBD1. The CDR3 sequence is CATSDRDRGTDTQYF. For the CDR3, the DNA is TGTGCCACCAGTGACCGGGACAGGGGGACAGATACGCAGTATTTT.